This TCR beta chain appears in the sequencing data of a study of T-cell memory formation after mild COVID-19. For the study at large: In these data, TCR clusters were largely donor specific.

CDR3 length: 18 amino acids. Deletions cut 4 bases from V and 2 bases from J, with 18 bases between. Germline V gene data show CDR1 as LGHNA and CDR2 as YNFKEQ. From 5'RACE with constant-segment primers came TCR alpha and TCR beta cDNA libraries that carried sample barcodes and UMIs. MiXCR was run by TCRdb on the 5' RACE reads, yielding one entry per CDR3 protein. The sample gives 270,000 or so distinct CDR3 sequences, 16% of which show up once; roughly 21% is in the top ten. The study, taken as a whole, reports: Clones that shrank (day 15 to 85) were balanced CD4/CD8, whereas later expanders leaned CD4+. There were some responding clones in pre-infection memory, which suggested that cross-reactive memory had joined.

About this clonotype itself: Antigen: not known.

The rearrangement links TRBV4-2 to TRBJ2-6, with a possible D match to TRBD2 (5 bases). Sequences were obtained from PBMCs or a T cell subset sorted from them (not recorded which). The receptor's source is a man between 18 and 29 years old who had mild COVID-19 (a few samples of this study predate the infection). Cell type and time point are not known. In nucleotides, the CDR3 is TGTGCCAGCAGCCCGCATACCCGGGGAATTACTGGGGCCAACGTCCTGACTTTC. Amino acid sequence: CASSPHTRGITGANVLTF.